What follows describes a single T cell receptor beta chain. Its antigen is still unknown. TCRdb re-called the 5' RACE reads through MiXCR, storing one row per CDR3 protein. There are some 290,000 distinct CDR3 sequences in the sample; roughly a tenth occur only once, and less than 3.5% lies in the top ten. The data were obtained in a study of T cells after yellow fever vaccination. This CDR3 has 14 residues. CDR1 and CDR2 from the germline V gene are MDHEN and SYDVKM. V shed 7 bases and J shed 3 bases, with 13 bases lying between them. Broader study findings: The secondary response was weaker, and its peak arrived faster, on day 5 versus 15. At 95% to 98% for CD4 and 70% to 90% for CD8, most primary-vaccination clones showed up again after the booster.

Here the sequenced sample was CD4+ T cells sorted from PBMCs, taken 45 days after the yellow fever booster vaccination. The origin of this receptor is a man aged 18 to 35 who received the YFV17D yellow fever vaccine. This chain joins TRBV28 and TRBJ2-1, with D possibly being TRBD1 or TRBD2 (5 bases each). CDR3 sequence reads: CASTAGTHYNEQFF. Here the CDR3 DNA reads TGTGCCAGCACCGCCGGGACCCACTACAATGAGCAGTTCTTC. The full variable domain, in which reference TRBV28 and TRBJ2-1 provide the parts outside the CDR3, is DVKVTQSSRYLVKRTGEKVFLECVQDMDHENMFWYRQDPGLGLRLIYFSYDVKMKEKGDIPEGYSVSREKKERFSLILESASTNQTSMYLCASTAGTHYNEQFFGPGTRLTVL.